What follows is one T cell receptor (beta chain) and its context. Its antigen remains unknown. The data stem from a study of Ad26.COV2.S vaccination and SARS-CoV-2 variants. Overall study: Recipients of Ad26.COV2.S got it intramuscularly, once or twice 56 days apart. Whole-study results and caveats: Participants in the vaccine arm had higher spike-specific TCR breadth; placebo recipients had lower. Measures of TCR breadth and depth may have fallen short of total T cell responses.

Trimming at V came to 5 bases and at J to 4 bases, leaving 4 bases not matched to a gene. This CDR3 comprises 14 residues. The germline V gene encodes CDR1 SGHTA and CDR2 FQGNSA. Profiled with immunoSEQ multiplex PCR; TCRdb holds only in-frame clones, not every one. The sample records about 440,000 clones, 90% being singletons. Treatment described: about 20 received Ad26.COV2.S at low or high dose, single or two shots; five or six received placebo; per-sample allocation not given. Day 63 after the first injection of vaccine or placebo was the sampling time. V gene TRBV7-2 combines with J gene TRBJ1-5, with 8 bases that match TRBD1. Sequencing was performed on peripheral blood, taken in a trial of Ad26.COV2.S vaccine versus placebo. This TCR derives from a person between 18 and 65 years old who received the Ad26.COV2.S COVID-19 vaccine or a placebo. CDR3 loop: CASSQQGDNQPQHF. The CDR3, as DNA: TGTGCCAGCAGCCAACAGGGGGATAATCAGCCCCAGCATTTT. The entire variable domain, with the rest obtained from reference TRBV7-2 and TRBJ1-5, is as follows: GAGVSQSPSNKVTEKGKDVELRCDPISGHTALYWYRQSLGQGLEFLIYFQGNSAPDKSGLPSDRFSAERTGGSVSTLTIQRTQQEDSAVYLCASSQQGDNQPQHFGDGTRLSIL.